These T cell receptor beta chains were read from a single sample in a study of blood T cell repertoires in COVID-19. Profiling relied on immunoSEQ multiplex PCR, and the TCRdb table lists in-frame clones only, not all of them. The profile shows 25,000 to 35,000 clones, roughly nine tenths of them singletons. The sample taken for sequencing was peripheral blood. The receptors derive from a man between 65 and 85 years old with active or convalescent COVID-19. CDR3s include the opening cysteine and the closing phenylalanine or tryptophan. Each record gives: CDR3 protein, clone size, V gene, CDR3 length. A row's size may be missing; if present it is once, few, many or a size class.

CASSQQTSGANVLTF	-	TRBV5-4	15
CASSIEGPGTGELFF	-	TRBV19	15
CASSQDPRGRWGTEAFF	-	TRBV4-2	17
CASIPQLRGFGTDTQYF	-	TRBV5-5	17
CASSRGPFAPEAFF	once	TRBV19	14
CASSYLDRASYNEQFF	-	TRBV3-1/TRBV3-2	16
CASRQGFTTDTQYF	-	TRBV6-5	14
CASSMSSGGPQGEQYF	-	TRBV19	16
CASSERGSGNTIYF	-	TRBV10-2	14
CASSLRGDRNQPQHF	-	TRBV5-1	15
CASSQGSSYGYTF	-	TRBV4-1	13
CASRGSADTQYF	-	TRBV12-3/TRBV12-4	12
CASSYSAGGDGYTF	-	TRBV6-5	14
CAWSLQAGMGGGYTF	-	TRBV30	15
CASSPSTGPKNIQYF	-	TRBV19	15
CASSPSTGSYGYTF	once	TRBV7-2	14